This T cell receptor (beta chain) appears in the sequencing data of a study of blood T cell repertoires in COVID-19. Study-wide background: PBMCs, B-cell-depleted T cells, or T cells were the source of the cDNA or gDNA that made up the material.

The table came from immunoSEQ multiplex PCR; TCRdb's copy has only in-frame clones and leaves some out. The data show approximately 63,000 clones, 75% to 90% seen once. From germline, CDR1 is MNHEY and CDR2 SVGEGT. V was shortened by 2 bases and J by 4 bases, with 2 bases between the two germline ends. The length of the CDR3 is 11 residues. The sequencing sample was made of peripheral blood. This receptor was identified in a woman of 80 years or more with acute or convalescent COVID-19. V and J are TRBV6-2 or TRBV6-3 and TRBJ1-2; D is unclear. The CDR3 DNA follows: TGTGCCAGCAGTTACCTCTATGGCTACACCTTC. Protein: CASSYLYGYTF.